This is a list of T cell receptor beta chains from one sample in a study of Ad26.COV2.S vaccination and SARS-CoV-2 variants. TCRdb's table, derived via immunoSEQ multiplex PCR, lists solely in-frame clones and lacks some. The table lists about 400,000 clones, approximately 86% of them singletons. The sequencing here drew on peripheral blood, taken in a trial of Ad26.COV2.S vaccine versus placebo. The origin of the receptors is a person between 18 and 65 years old who received the Ad26.COV2.S COVID-19 vaccine or a placebo. The CDR3 runs from the conserved cysteine through the conserved F or W. The D gene is left open where the match is weak. Where a row states a size, it is once, few, many or the class of an expanded clone; other rows omit it.

V gene	J gene	D gene	CDR3 length	clone size	CDR3 protein	CDR3 DNA
TRBV5-4	TRBJ2-3	TRBD1	16	-	CASSSDRALLTDTQYF	TGTGCCAGCAGCTCGGACAGGGCCCTACTCACAGATACGCAGTATTTT
TRBV5-1	TRBJ1-2	TRBD1	17	few	CASSSRGQRLALAGYTF	TGCGCCAGCAGCTCGAGGGGACAGCGACTTGCCTTGGCTGGCTACACCTTC
TRBV2	TRBJ1-1	TRBD1	12	-	CASRPGGTEAFF	TGTGCCAGCAGGCCAGGGGGCACTGAAGCTTTCTTT
TRBV6-2/TRBV6-3	TRBJ2-1	-	13	once	CASSYRQYNEQFF	TGTGCCAGCAGTTACCGACAGTACAATGAGCAGTTCTTC
TRBV5-8	TRBJ1-1	TRBD1	13	few	CASSLDRNAEAFF	TGTGCCAGCAGCCTGGACAGGAACGCTGAAGCTTTCTTT
TRBV12-3/TRBV12-4	TRBJ2-5	-	12	-	CASSFMKETQYF	TGTGCCAGCAGTTTCATGAAGGAGACCCAGTACTTC
TRBV18	TRBJ2-1	-	13	-	CASSPQNSNEQFF	TGTGCCAGCTCACCACAAAACAGCAATGAGCAGTTCTTC
TRBV5-1	TRBJ2-7	TRBD1	14	-	CASSLGQVGYEQYF	TGCGCCAGCAGCCTTGGACAGGTGGGCTACGAGCAGTACTTC
TRBV6-2/TRBV6-3	TRBJ1-4	TRBD1	15	-	CASSLDRGRNEKLFF	TGTGCCAGCAGTCTCGACAGGGGGCGCAATGAAAAACTGTTTTTT
TRBV9	TRBJ1-2	-	14	-	CASSAGGGGYGYTF	TGTGCCAGCAGCGCTGGGGGCGGGGGCTATGGCTACACCTTC
TRBV2	TRBJ2-5	TRBD1	15	-	CASRKTGGERETQYF	TGTGCCAGCAGAAAGACAGGGGGTGAACGAGAGACCCAGTACTTC
TRBV6-5	TRBJ1-2	-	14	-	CASSRFTGKNGYTF	TGTGCCAGCAGCCGCTTCACAGGGAAGAATGGCTACACCTTC
TRBV3-1/TRBV3-2	TRBJ2-1	-	13	-	CASSQDQYNEQFF	TGTGCCAGCAGCCAAGATCAATACAATGAGCAGTTCTTC
TRBV6-5	TRBJ1-1	TRBD1	16	-	CASSYWTGVVNTEAFF	TGTGCCAGCAGTTACTGGACAGGGGTCGTGAACACTGAAGCTTTCTTT
TRBV27	TRBJ2-7	TRBD2	14	-	CASSLRAGAYEQYF	TGTGCCAGCAGTTTGAGGGCGGGAGCCTACGAGCAGTACTTC
TRBV5-1	TRBJ1-1	TRBD1	16	few	CASSSRGPQESAEAFF	TGCGCCAGCAGCTCCAGGGGGCCACAGGAGTCCGCTGAAGCTTTCTTT
TRBV9	TRBJ1-1	-	12	-	CASSVNQREAFF	TGTGCCAGCAGCGTAAATCAGCGGGAAGCTTTCTTT
TRBV4-1	TRBJ1-6	-	20	-	CASSQDGIEPRSSYNSPLHF	TGCGCCAGCAGCCAGGACGGAATAGAACCTAGGAGCTCCTATAATTCACCCCTCCACTTT
TRBV11-2	TRBJ2-5	TRBD2	15	-	CASSLSAGGRETQYF	TGTGCCAGCAGCTTGTCAGCGGGGGGCAGAGAGACCCAGTACTTC
TRBV7-6	TRBJ2-2	TRBD1	18	once	CASSQPGTALTNTGELFF	TGTGCCAGCAGCCAGCCAGGGACAGCCCTAACGAACACCGGGGAGCTGTTTTTT
TRBV19	TRBJ2-7	-	12	-	CASRDPGYEQYF	TGTGCCAGCCGGGACCCCGGCTACGAGCAGTACTTC
TRBV18	TRBJ1-1	TRBD1	13	-	CASSRQGGTEAFF	TGTGCCAGCTCGCGACAGGGAGGCACTGAAGCTTTCTTT
TRBV3-1/TRBV3-2	TRBJ2-2	TRBD1	16	-	CASSQGTGGNTGELFF	TGTGCCAGCAGCCAAGGGACAGGGGGCAACACCGGGGAGCTGTTTTTT
TRBV7-8	TRBJ1-2	TRBD1	17	once	CASSSLGQGGPNYGYTF	TGTGCCAGCAGCTCCCTCGGACAGGGAGGCCCTAACTATGGCTACACCTTC
TRBV7-2	TRBJ1-2	-	13	-	CASSLDNLGGYTF	TGTGCCAGCAGCTTAGATAACCTTGGTGGCTACACCTTC
TRBV6-4	TRBJ1-3	-	13	-	CASSDNSGNTIYF	TGTGCCAGCAGTGACAACTCTGGAAACACCATATATTTT
TRBV7-8	TRBJ2-3	-	16	-	CASSPPSQYTFHTQYF	TGTGCCAGCAGCCCGCCCAGCCAGTACACGTTCCATACGCAGTATTTT
TRBV19	TRBJ2-3	-	15	once	CASSLGMGSTDTQYF	TGTGCCAGTAGTCTAGGGATGGGGAGCACAGATACGCAGTATTTT
TRBV6-5	TRBJ1-1	-	13	once	CASSYSLDNEAFF	TGTGCCAGCAGTTACTCCTTAGATAATGAAGCTTTCTTT
TRBV5-5	TRBJ2-7	-	14	few	CASSPEGGDYEQYF	TGTGCCAGCAGTCCCGAGGGGGGCGACTACGAGCAGTACTTC
TRBV11-2	TRBJ1-1	-	15	few	CASSPGETANTEAFF	TGTGCCAGCAGCCCTGGTGAGACAGCGAACACTGAAGCTTTCTTT
TRBV5-5	TRBJ1-3	-	15	-	CASSLDTSSGNTIYF	TGTGCCAGCAGCCTAGACACGAGCTCTGGAAACACCATATATTTT
TRBV9	TRBJ1-3	-	17	-	CASSVDPGPLSGNTIYF	TGTGCCAGCAGCGTAGATCCAGGCCCCCTCTCTGGAAACACCATATATTTT
TRBV2	TRBJ1-2	TRBD1	15	-	CASRGQDRGVYGYTF	TGTGCCAGCAGAGGTCAGGACAGGGGAGTATATGGCTACACCTTC
TRBV10-2	TRBJ1-6	-	16	-	CASSESTRLYNSPLHF	TGCGCCAGCAGTGAGTCGACTCGGCTATATAATTCACCCCTCCACTTT
TRBV7-9	TRBJ2-7	TRBD1	15	-	CASSPRTGGGYEQYF	TGTGCCAGCAGCCCAAGGACAGGGGGCGGGTACGAGCAGTACTTC
TRBV4-1	TRBJ1-3	TRBD1	17	-	CASSPRDRGLSGNTIYF	TGCGCCAGCAGCCCCCGGGACAGGGGGCTTTCTGGAAACACCATATATTTT